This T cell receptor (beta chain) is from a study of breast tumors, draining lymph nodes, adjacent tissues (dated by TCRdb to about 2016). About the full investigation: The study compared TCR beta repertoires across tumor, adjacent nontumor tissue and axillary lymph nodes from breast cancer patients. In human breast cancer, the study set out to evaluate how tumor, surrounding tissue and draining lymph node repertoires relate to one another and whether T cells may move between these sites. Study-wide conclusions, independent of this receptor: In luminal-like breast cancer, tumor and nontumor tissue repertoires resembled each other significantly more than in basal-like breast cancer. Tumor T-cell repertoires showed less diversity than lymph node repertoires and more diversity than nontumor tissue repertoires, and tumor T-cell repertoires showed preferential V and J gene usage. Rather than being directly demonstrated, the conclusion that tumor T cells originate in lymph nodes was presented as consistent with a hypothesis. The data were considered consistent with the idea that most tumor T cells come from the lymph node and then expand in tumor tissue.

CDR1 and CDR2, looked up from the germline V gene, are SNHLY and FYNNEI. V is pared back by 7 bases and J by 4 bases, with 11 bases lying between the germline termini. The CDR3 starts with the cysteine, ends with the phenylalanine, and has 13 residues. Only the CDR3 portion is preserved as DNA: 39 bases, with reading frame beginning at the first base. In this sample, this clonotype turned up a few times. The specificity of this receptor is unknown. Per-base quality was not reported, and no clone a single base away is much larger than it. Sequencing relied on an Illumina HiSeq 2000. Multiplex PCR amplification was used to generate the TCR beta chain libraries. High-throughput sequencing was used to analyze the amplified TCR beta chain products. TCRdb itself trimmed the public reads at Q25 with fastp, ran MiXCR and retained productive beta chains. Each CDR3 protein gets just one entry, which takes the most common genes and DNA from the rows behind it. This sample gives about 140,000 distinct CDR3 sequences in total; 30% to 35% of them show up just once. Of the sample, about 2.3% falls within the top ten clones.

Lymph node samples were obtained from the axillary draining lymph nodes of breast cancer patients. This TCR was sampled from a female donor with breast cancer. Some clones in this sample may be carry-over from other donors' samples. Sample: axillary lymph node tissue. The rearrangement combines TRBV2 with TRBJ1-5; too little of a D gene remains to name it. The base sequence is TGTGCCAGCATGCTGGGCCAAAATCAGCCCCAGCATTTT. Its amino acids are CASMLGQNQPQHF.